This is a list of T cell receptor beta chains from one sample in a study of naive and memory T cell subsets. MiXCR, run by TCRdb on the UMI-ligation and nested PCR reads, gives a single entry per CDR3 protein. The data contain roughly 130,000 distinct CDR3 sequences, roughly 36% of them singletons. Material for sequencing was central memory CD4+ T cells from blood. Receptor source: a human donor in good health. CDR3s include the opening cysteine and the closing phenylalanine or tryptophan. Fields, in order: V gene, clone size, J gene, CDR3 protein. Size tells how often a clone was seen (once, few, many) or the class of an expanded clone, and some rows leave it out.

v_gene: TRBV28
abundance: NA
j_gene: TRBJ2-5
CDR3aa: CASRPRGGLETQYF

v_gene: TRBV6-2/TRBV6-3
abundance: many
j_gene: TRBJ2-7
CDR3aa: CASSTPGLAVPYEQYF

v_gene: TRBV20-1
abundance: NA
j_gene: TRBJ2-2
CDR3aa: CSASGMNTGELFF

v_gene: TRBV5-6
abundance: NA
j_gene: TRBJ2-7
CDR3aa: CGSSSTGTSRTSEQYF

v_gene: TRBV19
abundance: NA
j_gene: TRBJ2-2
CDR3aa: CASSWAGGELFF

v_gene: TRBV6-5
abundance: NA
j_gene: TRBJ2-4
CDR3aa: CASSMDSYIQYF

v_gene: TRBV20-1
abundance: NA
j_gene: TRBJ2-3
CDR3aa: CSARVPEKATQYF

v_gene: TRBV20-1
abundance: few
j_gene: TRBJ1-4
CDR3aa: CSAYNGQGADEKLFF

v_gene: TRBV20-1
abundance: NA
j_gene: TRBJ2-2
CDR3aa: CSARKTSGWTGELFF

v_gene: TRBV6-5
abundance: few
j_gene: TRBJ2-6
CDR3aa: CASSRTAAGANVLTF

v_gene: TRBV20-1
abundance: NA
j_gene: TRBJ1-6
CDR3aa: CSASRGLDNSPLHF

v_gene: TRBV10-3
abundance: NA
j_gene: TRBJ2-3
CDR3aa: CAISESADTQYF

v_gene: TRBV6-5
abundance: few
j_gene: TRBJ1-6
CDR3aa: CASSTGQGTYSPLHF

v_gene: TRBV6-1
abundance: few
j_gene: TRBJ2-2
CDR3aa: CASSGRLGTTGELFF

v_gene: TRBV11-2
abundance: few
j_gene: TRBJ2-7
CDR3aa: CASSLELGSSYEQYF

v_gene: TRBV6-5
abundance: NA
j_gene: TRBJ2-6
CDR3aa: CASSYSGQGSGANVLTF

v_gene: TRBV7-9
abundance: NA
j_gene: TRBJ2-7
CDR3aa: CASSSSVREQYF

v_gene: TRBV5-1
abundance: NA
j_gene: TRBJ1-4
CDR3aa: CASTNRDSTNEKLFF

v_gene: TRBV20-1
abundance: NA
j_gene: TRBJ2-5
CDR3aa: CSARVRGRSEETQYF

v_gene: TRBV5-1
abundance: NA
j_gene: TRBJ1-4
CDR3aa: CASSLFPGTGDATNEKLFF

v_gene: TRBV19
abundance: few
j_gene: TRBJ1-5
CDR3aa: CASTQRRQGSNQPQHF

v_gene: TRBV20-1
abundance: many
j_gene: TRBJ2-1
CDR3aa: CRAPGTSGSNEQFF

v_gene: TRBV5-1
abundance: few
j_gene: TRBJ2-7
CDR3aa: CASSSDRREQYF

v_gene: TRBV28
abundance: NA
j_gene: TRBJ2-1
CDR3aa: CASSLASGGRNEQFF

v_gene: TRBV9
abundance: few
j_gene: TRBJ2-7
CDR3aa: CASSGTSGISYEQYF

v_gene: TRBV7-8
abundance: NA
j_gene: TRBJ2-5
CDR3aa: CASSSGPAGETQYF

v_gene: TRBV2
abundance: NA
j_gene: TRBJ1-4
CDR3aa: CASNDPLGEMFF

v_gene: TRBV20-1
abundance: few
j_gene: TRBJ1-2
CDR3aa: CSASRHRVRYTF

v_gene: TRBV27
abundance: NA
j_gene: TRBJ2-3
CDR3aa: CASSPRTSARRTDTQYF

v_gene: TRBV20-1
abundance: NA
j_gene: TRBJ1-5
CDR3aa: CSVVPELDEPQHF

v_gene: TRBV28
abundance: NA
j_gene: TRBJ2-3
CDR3aa: CASTLPGRGAQYF

v_gene: TRBV19
abundance: few
j_gene: TRBJ2-3
CDR3aa: CASSRRGGLAGNRTDTQYF

v_gene: TRBV6-2/TRBV6-3
abundance: few
j_gene: TRBJ2-3
CDR3aa: CASRGGPPFTDTQYF

v_gene: TRBV3-1
abundance: NA
j_gene: TRBJ2-5
CDR3aa: CASSSSVGTQYF

v_gene: TRBV12-3/TRBV12-4
abundance: few
j_gene: TRBJ2-3
CDR3aa: CATSFWTSGVRKTQYF

v_gene: TRBV28
abundance: NA
j_gene: TRBJ2-1
CDR3aa: CASSPMLNSYNEQFF